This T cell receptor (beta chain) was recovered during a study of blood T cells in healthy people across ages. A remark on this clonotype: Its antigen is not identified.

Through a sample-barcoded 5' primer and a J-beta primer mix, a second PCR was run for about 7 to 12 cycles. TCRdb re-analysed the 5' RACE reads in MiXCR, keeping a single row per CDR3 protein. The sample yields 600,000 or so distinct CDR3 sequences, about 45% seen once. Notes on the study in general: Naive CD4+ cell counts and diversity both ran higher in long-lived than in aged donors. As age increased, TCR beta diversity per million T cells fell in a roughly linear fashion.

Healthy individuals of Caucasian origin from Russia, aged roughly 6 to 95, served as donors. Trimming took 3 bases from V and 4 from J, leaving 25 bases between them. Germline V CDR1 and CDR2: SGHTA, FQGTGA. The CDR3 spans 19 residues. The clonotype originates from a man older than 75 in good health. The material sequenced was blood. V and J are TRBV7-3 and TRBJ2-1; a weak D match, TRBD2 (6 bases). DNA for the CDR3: TGTGCCAGCAGCTTTCATCCGGGATCGCCGGGACTCGGATACAATGAGCAGTTCTTC. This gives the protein CASSFHPGSPGLGYNEQFF.